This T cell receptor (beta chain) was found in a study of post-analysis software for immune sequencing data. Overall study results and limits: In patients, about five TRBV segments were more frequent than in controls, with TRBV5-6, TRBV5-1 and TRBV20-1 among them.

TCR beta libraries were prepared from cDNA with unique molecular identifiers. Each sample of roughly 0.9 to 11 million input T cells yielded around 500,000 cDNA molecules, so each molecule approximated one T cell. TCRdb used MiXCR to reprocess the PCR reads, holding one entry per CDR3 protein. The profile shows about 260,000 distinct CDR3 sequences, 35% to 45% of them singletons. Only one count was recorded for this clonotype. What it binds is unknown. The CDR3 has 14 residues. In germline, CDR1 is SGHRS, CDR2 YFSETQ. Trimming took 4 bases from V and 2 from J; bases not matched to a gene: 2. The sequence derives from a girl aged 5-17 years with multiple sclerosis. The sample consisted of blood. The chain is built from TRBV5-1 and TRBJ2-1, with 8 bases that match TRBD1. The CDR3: CASSPGGAYNEQFF. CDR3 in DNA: TGCGCCAGCAGCCCAGGGGGCGCCTACAATGAGCAGTTCTTC. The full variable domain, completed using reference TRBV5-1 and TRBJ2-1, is KAGVTQTPRYLIKTRGQQVTLSCSPISGHRSVSWYQQTPGQGLQFLFEYFSETQRNKGNFPGRFSGRQFSNSRSEMNVSTLELGDSALYLCASSPGGAYNEQFFGPGTRLTVL.